This passage covers 13 T cell receptor beta chains from one sample sequenced in a study of blood T cell repertoires in COVID-19. Assay: immunoSEQ multiplex PCR; the TCRdb copy retains only in-frame clones and omits some. Among 300,000 to 350,000 clones listed, 87% were seen once. The sample consisted of PBMCs or T cells enriched from blood (not recorded which). The receptors come from a woman younger than 35 who had recovered from COVID-19.

This clone was observed once. V is TRBV29-1 and J is TRBJ1-2; the D is unclear. Trimming removed 0 bases from V and 13 bases from J, with 6 bases in between. Germline values: CDR1 SQVTM, CDR2 ANQGSEA. This CDR3 spans 9 amino acids. The CDR3 here is CSVEEGSTF. The CDR3 DNA is TGCAGCGTTGAAGAGGGGAGCACCTTC.

This clone came up once. This sequence joins TRBV21-1 and TRBJ2-1; TRBD1 was called by the table and not checked on the DNA. TRBV21-1 is a documented pseudogene. The CDR3 has 17 amino acids. For the CDR3, the DNA is TGTGCCAGCAGCAAAGCCCATGACAGGGGGTTTTACAATGAGCAGTTCTTC. Encoded protein: CASSKAHDRGFYNEQFF.

This clone was counted between two and nine times. V and J are TRBV30 and TRBJ1-1; no clear D gene. Germline CDR1 and CDR2: GTSNPN and SVGIG (reference sequence). The CDR3 has 11 amino acids. V lost 5 bases and J 6 bases, leaving 10 bases between the germline ends. As DNA, the CDR3 is TGTGCCTGGGGACTTGAGGCTGAAGCTTTCTTT. It is translated as CAWGLEAEAFF.

V and J are TRBV19 and TRBJ1-6, with 7 nucleotides matching TRBD1. The CDR3 sequence is 14 residues long. Germline trimming cut 6 bases from V and 10 bases from J; bases unmatched to any gene: 9. From germline, CDR1 is LNHDA and CDR2 SQIVND (reference sequence). For the CDR3, the DNA is TGTGCCAGTAGAGAAAGACAGGGAGTGTCACCCCTCCACTTT. Translation: CASRERQGVSPLHF.

The genes are TRBV6-5 and TRBJ1-3; the match to TRBD1 covers 8 bases. The CDR3 has 15 residues. Germline V gives CDR1 MNHEY, CDR2 SVGAGI. V lost 6 bases to trimming and J lost 3 bases; unmatched junction nucleotides: 7. This CDR3 is CASSRQGSGGNTIYF. CDR3 sequence (DNA): TGTGCCAGCAGCAGACAGGGGTCGGGTGGAAACACCATATATTTT.

This clone was observed a single time. The J gene is TRBJ2-3, the V gene TRBV5-1; D is unresolved. V was shortened by 5 bases and J by 4 bases, with 14 bases between the two germline ends. CDR3 length: 14 residues. Germline CDR1 SGHRS, CDR2 YFSETQ. CDR3 sequence reads: CASSYDIGPDTQYF. The CDR3, as DNA: TGCGCCAGCAGTTACGACATAGGCCCAGATACGCAGTATTTT.

This clone appeared a few times. V is TRBV9 and J is TRBJ1-1; 8 bases match TRBD1. CDR3 length: 14 amino acids. V lost 3 bases, J lost 3 bases, and 4 bases stayed unmatched. CDR1 is SGDLS, CDR2 YYNGEE, per germline. The CDR3 region is CASSARQGHTEAFF. The CDR3 DNA sequence: TGTGCCAGCAGCGCACGACAGGGGCACACTGAAGCTTTCTTT.

The chain couples TRBV15 to TRBJ2-3; D possibly corresponds to TRBD1 (6 bases). The CDR3 is 15 residues long. CDR1 and CDR2 from the germline V gene are LNHNV and YYDKDF (reference sequence). Trimming took off 4 bases at V and 3 bases at J, with 14 bases between the two ends. The CDR3 DNA sequence: TGTGCCACCAGCACCCGGACCAGGGGTACAGATACGCAGTATTTT. Translating gives CATSTRTRGTDTQYF.

The chain joins TRBV6-5 to TRBJ1-5; TRBD1 matches at 7 bases. This CDR3 region has 14 residues. The V and J ends lost 4 bases and 6 bases, in that order; junction bases with no gene match: 6. CDR1 and CDR2 (germline): MNHEY, SVGAGI. CDR3 sequence: CASSSDRVGQPQHF. The CDR3 DNA reads TGTGCCAGCAGTTCAGACAGGGTGGGTCAGCCCCAGCATTTT.

The chain links TRBV11-2 to TRBJ1-6, with no clear D. Germline V gives CDR1 SGHAT, CDR2 FQNNGV. The CDR3 has 17 amino acids. V was trimmed by 1 base and J by 8 bases, leaving 18 bases between them. This chain's CDR3 is CASSLGGGGLGYSPLHF. CDR3 DNA sequence: TGTGCCAGCAGCTTAGGTGGCGGAGGACTGGGGTATTCACCCCTCCACTTT.

With respect to this clone: An end of the junction differs from the germline gene, which may be a read error. This chain uses TRBV6-6 with TRBJ1-2; possibly TRBD1 for D (5 bases). Germline CDR1 and CDR2: MNHNY and SVGAGI (reference sequence). The CDR3 is 13 residues long. The CDR3 sequence: CASSDSTGAGYTF. CDR3 nucleotide sequence: TGTGCCAGCAGTGACTCCACAGGAGCGGGCTACACCTTC.

The V gene is TRBV15, the J gene TRBJ2-7; tentative D call: TRBD1 (5 bases). V was cut by 0 bases and J by 2 bases, with 11 bases left in between. The CDR3 consists of 15 residues. Germline V lookup: CDR1 LNHNV, CDR2 YYDKDF (reference sequence). Written as DNA, the CDR3 is TGTGCCACCAGCAGAGATATAGGACAAACCTACGAGCAGTACTTC. Amino acid sequence: CATSRDIGQTYEQYF.

The chain couples TRBV6-2 or TRBV6-3 to TRBJ2-3; the match to TRBD2 covers 14 bases. Germline trimming cut 0 bases from V and 0 bases from J; bases unmatched to any gene: 5. Germline V gives CDR1 MNHEY, CDR2 SVGEGT. The CDR3 consists of 19 residues. This CDR3 is CASSYSGLAGASSTDTQYF. Here the CDR3 DNA reads TGTGCCAGCAGTTACTCGGGACTAGCGGGGGCTTCTAGCACAGATACGCAGTATTTT.